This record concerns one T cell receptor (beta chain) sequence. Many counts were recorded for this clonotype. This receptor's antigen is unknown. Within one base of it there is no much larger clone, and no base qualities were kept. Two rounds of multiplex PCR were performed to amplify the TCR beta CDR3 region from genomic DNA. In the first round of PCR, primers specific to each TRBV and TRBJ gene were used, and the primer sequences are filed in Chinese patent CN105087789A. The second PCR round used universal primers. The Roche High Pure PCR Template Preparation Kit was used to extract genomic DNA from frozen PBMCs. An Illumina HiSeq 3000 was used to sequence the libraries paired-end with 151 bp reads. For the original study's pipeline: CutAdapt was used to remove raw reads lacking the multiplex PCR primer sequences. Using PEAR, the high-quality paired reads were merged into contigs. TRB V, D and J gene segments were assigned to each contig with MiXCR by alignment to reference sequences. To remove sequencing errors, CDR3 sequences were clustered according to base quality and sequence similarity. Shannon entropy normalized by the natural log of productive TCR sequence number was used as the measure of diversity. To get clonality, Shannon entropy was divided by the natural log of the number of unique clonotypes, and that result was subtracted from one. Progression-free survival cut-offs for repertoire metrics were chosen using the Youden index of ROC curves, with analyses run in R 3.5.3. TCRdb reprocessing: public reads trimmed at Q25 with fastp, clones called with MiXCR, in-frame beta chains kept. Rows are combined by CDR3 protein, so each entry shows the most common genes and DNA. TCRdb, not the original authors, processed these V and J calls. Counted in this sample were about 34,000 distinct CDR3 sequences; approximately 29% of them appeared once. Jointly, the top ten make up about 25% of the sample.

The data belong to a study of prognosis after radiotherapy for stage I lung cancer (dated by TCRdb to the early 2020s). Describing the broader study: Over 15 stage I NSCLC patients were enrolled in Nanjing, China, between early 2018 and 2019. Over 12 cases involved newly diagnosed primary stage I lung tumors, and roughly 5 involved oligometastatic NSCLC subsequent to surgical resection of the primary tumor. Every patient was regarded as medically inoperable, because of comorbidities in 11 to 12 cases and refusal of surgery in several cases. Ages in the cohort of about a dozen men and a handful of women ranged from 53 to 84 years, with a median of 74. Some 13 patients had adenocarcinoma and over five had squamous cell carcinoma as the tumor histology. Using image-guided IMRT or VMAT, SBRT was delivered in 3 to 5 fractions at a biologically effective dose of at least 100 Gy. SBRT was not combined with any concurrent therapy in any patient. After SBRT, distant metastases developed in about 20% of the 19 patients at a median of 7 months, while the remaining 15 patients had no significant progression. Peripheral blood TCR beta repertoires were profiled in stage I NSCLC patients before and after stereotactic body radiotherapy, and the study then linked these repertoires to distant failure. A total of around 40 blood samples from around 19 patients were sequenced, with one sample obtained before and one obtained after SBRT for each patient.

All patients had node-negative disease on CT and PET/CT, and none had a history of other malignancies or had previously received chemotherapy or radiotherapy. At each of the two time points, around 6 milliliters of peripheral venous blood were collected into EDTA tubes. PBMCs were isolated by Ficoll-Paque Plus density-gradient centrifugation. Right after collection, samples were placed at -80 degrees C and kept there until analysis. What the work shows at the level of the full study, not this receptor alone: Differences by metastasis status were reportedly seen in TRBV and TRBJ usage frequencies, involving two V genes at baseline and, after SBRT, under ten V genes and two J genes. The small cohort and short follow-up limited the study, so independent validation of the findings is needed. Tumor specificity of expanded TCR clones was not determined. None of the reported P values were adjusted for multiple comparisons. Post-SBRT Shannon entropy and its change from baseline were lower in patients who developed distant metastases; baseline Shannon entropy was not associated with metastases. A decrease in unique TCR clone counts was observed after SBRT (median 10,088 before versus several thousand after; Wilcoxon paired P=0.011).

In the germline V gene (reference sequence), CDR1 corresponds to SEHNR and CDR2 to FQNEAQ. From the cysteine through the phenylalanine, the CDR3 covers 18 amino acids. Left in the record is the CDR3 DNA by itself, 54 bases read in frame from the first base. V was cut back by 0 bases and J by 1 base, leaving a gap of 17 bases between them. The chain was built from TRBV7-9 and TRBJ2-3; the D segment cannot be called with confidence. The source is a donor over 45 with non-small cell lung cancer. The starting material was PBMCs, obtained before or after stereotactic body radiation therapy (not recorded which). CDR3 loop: CASSLARRTDAGTDTQYF. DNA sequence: TGTGCCAGCAGCTTAGCGCGTAGGACGGATGCTGGCACAGATACGCAGTATTTT.